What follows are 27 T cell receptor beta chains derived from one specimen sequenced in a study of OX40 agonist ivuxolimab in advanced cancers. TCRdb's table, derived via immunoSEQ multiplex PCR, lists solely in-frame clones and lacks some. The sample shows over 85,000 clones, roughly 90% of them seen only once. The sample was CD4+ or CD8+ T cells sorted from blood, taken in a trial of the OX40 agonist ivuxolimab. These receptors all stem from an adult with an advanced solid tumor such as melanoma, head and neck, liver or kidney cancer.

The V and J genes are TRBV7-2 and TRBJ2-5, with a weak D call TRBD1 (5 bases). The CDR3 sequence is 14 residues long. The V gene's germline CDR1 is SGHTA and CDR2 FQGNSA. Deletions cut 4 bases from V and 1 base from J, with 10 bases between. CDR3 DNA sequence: TGTGCCAGCAGCTCGAGACAGATCCAAGAGACCCAGTACTTC. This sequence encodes CASSSRQIQETQYF. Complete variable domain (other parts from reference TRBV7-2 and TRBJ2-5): GAGVSQSPSNKVTEKGKDVELRCDPISGHTALYWYRQSLGQGLEFLIYFQGNSAPDKSGLPSDRFSAERTGGSVSTLTIQRTQQEDSAVYLCASSSRQIQETQYFGPGTRLLVL.

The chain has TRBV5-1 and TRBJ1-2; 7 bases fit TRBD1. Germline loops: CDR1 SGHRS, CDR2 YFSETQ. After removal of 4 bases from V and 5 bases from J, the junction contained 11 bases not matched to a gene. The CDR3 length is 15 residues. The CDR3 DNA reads TGCGCCAGCAGCGGACAGGACGGCCCGAGGTATGGCTACACCTTC. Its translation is CASSGQDGPRYGYTF. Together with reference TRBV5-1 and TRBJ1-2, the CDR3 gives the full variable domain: KAGVTQTPRYLIKTRGQQVTLSCSPISGHRSVSWYQQTPGQGLQFLFEYFSETQRNKGNFPGRFSGRQFSNSRSEMNVSTLELGDSALYLCASSGQDGPRYGYTFGSGTRLTVV.

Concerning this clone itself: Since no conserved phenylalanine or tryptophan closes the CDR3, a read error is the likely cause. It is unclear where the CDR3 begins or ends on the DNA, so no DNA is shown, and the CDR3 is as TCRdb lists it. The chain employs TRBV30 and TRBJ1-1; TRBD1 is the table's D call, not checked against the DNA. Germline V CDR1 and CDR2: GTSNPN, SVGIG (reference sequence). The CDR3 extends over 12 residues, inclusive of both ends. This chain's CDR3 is CAWSVQGTERFI.

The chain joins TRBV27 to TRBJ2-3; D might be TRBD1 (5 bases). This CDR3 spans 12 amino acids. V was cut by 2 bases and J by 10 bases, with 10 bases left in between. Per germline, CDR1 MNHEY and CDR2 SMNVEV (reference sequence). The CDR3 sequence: CASSLRKGAQYF. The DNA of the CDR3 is TGTGCCAGCAGTTTACGAAAAGGGGCGCAGTATTTT.

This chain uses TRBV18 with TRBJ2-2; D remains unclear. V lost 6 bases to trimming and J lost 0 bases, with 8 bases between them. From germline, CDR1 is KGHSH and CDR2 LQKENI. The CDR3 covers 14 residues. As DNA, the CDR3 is TGTGCCAGCTCCTCCGCCACGAACACCGGGGAGCTGTTTTTT. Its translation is CASSSATNTGELFF.

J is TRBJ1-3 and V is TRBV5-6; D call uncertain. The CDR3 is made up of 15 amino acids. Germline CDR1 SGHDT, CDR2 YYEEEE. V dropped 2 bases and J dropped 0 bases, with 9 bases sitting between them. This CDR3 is CASSFRQHSGNTIYF. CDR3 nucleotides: TGTGCCAGCAGCTTCAGGCAGCACTCTGGAAACACCATATATTTT.

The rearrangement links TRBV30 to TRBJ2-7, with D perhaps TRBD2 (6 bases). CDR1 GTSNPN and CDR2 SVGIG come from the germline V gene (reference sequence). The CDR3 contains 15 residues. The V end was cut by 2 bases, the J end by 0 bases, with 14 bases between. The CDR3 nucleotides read TGTGCCTGGAGTAGGAGGGGTATTCTCTCCTACGAGCAGTACTTC. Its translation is CAWSRRGILSYEQYF.

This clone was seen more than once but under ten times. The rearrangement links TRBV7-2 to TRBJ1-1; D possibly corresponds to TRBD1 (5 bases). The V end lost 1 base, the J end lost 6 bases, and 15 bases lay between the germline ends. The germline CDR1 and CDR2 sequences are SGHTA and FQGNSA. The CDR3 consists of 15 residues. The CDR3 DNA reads TGTGCCAGCAGCTTAGGGGGGACCGATTATGCTGAAGCTTTCTTT. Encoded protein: CASSLGGTDYAEAFF.

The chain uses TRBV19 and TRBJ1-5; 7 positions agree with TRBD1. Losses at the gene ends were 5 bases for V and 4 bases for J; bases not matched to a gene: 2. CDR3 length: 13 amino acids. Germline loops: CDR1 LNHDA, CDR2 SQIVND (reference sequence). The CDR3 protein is CASSDRVNQPQHF. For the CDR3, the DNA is TGTGCCAGTAGTGACAGGGTGAATCAGCCCCAGCATTTT.

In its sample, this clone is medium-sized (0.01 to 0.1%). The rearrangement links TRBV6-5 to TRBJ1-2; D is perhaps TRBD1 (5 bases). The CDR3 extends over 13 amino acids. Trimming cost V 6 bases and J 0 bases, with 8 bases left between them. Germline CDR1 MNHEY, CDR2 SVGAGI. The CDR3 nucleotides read TGTGCCAGCAGGACAGCAACTAACTATGGCTACACCTTC. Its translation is CASRTATNYGYTF.

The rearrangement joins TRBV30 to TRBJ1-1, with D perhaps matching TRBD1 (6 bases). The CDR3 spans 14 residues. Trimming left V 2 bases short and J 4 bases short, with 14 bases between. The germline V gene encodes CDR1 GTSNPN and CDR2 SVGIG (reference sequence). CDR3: CAWSMGGAGTEAFF. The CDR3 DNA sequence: TGTGCCTGGAGTATGGGGGGGGCAGGCACTGAAGCTTTCTTT.

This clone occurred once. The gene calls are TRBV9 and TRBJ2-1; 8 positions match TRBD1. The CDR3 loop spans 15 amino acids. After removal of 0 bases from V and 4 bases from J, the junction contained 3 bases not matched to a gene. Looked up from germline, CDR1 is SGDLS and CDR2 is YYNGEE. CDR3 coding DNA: TGTGCCAGCAGCGTAGTCGGACAGGGATACAATGAGCAGTTCTTC. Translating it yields CASSVVGQGYNEQFF.

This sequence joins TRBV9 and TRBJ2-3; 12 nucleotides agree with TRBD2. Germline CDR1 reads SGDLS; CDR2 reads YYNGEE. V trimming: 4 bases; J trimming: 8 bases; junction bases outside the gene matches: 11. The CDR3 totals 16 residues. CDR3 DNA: TGTGCCAGCAGCCGATCTAGCGGGGGGGCTACGGGTACGCAGTATTTT. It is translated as CASSRSSGGATGTQYF.

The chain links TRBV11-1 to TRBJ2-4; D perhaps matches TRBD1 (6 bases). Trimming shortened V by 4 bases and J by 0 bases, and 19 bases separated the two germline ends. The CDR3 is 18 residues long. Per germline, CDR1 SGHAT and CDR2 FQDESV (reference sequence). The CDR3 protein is CASSSRRVGALAKNIQYF. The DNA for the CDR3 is TGTGCCAGCAGCTCCCGCAGGGTGGGGGCCTTAGCCAAAAACATTCAGTACTTC.

The CDR3 DNA reads as TGTGCCAGCAGCCTCTCGACTAGCGGAAGCTCCTACAATGAGCAGTTCTTC. Translating it yields CASSLSTSGSSYNEQFF. The gene calls are TRBV7-6 and TRBJ2-1; 9 bases map to TRBD2. Germline values: CDR1 SGHVS, CDR2 FNYEAQ. The CDR3 has 17 residues. The trim removed 5 bases at V and 0 bases at J, leaving 8 bases unmatched.

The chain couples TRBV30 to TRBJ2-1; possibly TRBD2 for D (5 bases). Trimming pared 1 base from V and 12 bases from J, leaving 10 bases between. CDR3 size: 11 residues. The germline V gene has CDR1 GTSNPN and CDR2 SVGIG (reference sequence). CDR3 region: CAWSEASGQFF. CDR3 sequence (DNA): TGTGCCTGGAGTGAGGCGAGCGGGCAGTTCTTC. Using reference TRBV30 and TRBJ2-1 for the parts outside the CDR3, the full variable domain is SQTIHQWPATLVQPVGSPLSLECTVEGTSNPNLYWYRQAAGRGLQLLFYSVGIGQISSEVPQNLSASRPQDRQFILSSKKLLLSDSGFYLCAWSEASGQFFGPGTRLTVL.

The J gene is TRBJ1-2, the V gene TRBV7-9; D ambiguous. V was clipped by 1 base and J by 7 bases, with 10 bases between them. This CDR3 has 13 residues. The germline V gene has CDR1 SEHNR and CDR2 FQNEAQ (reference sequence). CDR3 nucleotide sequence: TGTGCCAGCAGCTTAGAAGGGTTGAGTGGCTACACCTTC. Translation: CASSLEGLSGYTF.

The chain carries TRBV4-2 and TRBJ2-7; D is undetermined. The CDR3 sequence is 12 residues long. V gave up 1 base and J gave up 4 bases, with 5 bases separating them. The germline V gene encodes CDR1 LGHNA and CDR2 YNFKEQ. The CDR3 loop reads CASSQVQYEQYF. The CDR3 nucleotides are TGTGCCAGCAGCCAAGTCCAATACGAGCAGTACTTC.

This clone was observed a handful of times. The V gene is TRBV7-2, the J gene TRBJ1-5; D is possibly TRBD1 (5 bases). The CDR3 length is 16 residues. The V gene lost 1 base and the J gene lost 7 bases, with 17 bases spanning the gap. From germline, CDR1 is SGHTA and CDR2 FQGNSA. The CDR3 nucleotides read TGTGCCAGCAGCTTAGTTGGCGGGGGTTTACAACAGCCCCAGCATTTT. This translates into CASSLVGGGLQQPQHF.

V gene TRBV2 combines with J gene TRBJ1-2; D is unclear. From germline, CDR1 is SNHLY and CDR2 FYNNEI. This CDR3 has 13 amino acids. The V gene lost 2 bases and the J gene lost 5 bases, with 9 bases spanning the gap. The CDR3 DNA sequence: TGTGCCAGCAGTGAAACCGGGAATTATGGCTACACCTTC. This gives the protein CASSETGNYGYTF.

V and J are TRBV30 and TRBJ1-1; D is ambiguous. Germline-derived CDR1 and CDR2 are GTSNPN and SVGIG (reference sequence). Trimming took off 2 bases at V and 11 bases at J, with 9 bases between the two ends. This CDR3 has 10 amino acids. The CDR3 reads CAWSKGKAFF. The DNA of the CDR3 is TGTGCCTGGAGTAAGGGAAAGGCTTTCTTT.

This CDR3 reads CASSIALASGSSTDTQYF. The CDR3 DNA is TGTGCCAGTAGTATAGCCCTCGCTAGCGGGAGTAGCACAGATACGCAGTATTTT. The chain links TRBV19 to TRBJ2-3; 10 bases are a match to TRBD2. Germline CDR1 reads LNHDA; CDR2 reads SQIVND (reference sequence). Trimming took 1 base from V and 0 from J; bases not matched to a gene: 7. CDR3 length equals 18 residues.

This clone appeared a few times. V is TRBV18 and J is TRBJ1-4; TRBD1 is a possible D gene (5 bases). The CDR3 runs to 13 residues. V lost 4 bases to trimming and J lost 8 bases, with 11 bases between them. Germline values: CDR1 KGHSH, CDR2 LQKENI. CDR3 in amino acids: CASSLTGHEKLFF. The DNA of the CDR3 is TGTGCCAGCTCACTTACAGGCCACGAAAAACTGTTTTTT.

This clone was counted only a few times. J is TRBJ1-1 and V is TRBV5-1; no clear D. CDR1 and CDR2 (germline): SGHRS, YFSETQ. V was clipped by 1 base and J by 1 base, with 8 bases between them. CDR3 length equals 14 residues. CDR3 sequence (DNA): TGCGCCAGCAGCTTGATATCAGGGAACACTGAAGCTTTCTTT. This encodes CASSLISGNTEAFF.

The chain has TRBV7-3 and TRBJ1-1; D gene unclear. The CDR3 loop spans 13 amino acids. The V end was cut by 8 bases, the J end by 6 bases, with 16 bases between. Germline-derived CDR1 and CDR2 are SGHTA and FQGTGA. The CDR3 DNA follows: TGTGCCAGCCAACTAGCGGGGAATTCTGAAGCTTTCTTT. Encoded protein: CASQLAGNSEAFF. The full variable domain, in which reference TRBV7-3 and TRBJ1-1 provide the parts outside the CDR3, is GAGVSQTPSNKVTEKGKYVELRCDPISGHTALYWYRQSLGQGPEFLIYFQGTGAADDSGLPNDRFFAVRPEGSVSTLKIQRTERGDSAVYLCASQLAGNSEAFFGQGTRLTVV.

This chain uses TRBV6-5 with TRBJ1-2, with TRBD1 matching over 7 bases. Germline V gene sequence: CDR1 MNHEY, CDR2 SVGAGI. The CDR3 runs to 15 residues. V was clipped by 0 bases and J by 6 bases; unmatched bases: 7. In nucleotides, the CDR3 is TGTGCCAGCAGTTACTCGACAGGGACACGAAATGGCTACACCTTC. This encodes CASSYSTGTRNGYTF.

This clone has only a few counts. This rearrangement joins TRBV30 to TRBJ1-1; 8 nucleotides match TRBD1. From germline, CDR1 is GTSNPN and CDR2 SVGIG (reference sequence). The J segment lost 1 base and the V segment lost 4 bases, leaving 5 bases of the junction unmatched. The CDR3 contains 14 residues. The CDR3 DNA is TGTGCCTGGACCTCCGGGACAGGGAACACTGAAGCTTTCTTT. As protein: CAWTSGTGNTEAFF.